This T cell receptor (beta chain) was captured by sequencing in a study of T-cell reconstitution after alpha-beta-depleted transplantation in children (dated by TCRdb to about 2016). A note on the overall study: Using TCR repertoire profiling, the study quantitatively followed how T-cell immune reconstitution unfolded in children after TCRalphabeta/CD19-depleted allogeneic hematopoietic cell transplantation.

Many counts were recorded for this clonotype. The antigen it recognizes is unknown. No clone much larger than this one lies a single base away; base qualities are absent. From a lookup of the germline V gene, CDR1 and CDR2 are SQVTM and ANQGSEA. Including cysteine and phenylalanine, the CDR3 has 12 amino acids. Solely the CDR3 DNA is kept, with 36 bases framed from the first base. V loses 3 bases of germline sequence and J loses 2 bases, and the interval between the two ends is 7 bases. The library was built by means of PCR. Data came from an Illumina HiSeq 2500. TCR library preparation used molecular barcoding, with unique molecular identifiers applied to normalize quantification of the TCRbeta repertoire. Starting from the raw public reads, TCRdb applied fastp trimming at Q25, assembled clones with MiXCR and retained in-frame beta chains. All rows with the same CDR3 protein become a single entry with the most common DNA and genes. This sample has almost 400,000 distinct CDR3 sequences in its table, and 20% of those were observed once. In total, the top ten clones hold around 3.9% of the sample.

The chain links TRBV29-1 with TRBJ1-2; the D gene identity is not certain. The sequence was obtained from a human donor who donated a stem cell graft to a child with acute myeloid leukemia. This sample comprised PBMCs from the stem cell graft donor, obtained from the stem cell graft. Here the CDR3 is given as CSVETQNYGYTF. The DNA sequence is given as TGCAGCGTTGAGACTCAGAACTATGGCTACACCTTC.